This T cell receptor beta chain was sequenced in a study of T cell responses to AZD1222 COVID-19 vaccine. Study outcomes and limitations: Reports indicate that nearly half of spike-specific TCRs are directed at unmutated variant regions.

Clones were sequenced by immunoSEQ multiplex PCR, and TCRdb holds only the in-frame ones, with some missing. The sample has about 140,000 clones; the top ten hold around 2.2%. As for this clone: Antigen specificity is unknown.

The germline V gene has CDR1 SNHLY and CDR2 FYNNEI. This CDR3 has 13 residues. Trimming cost V 4 bases and J 4 bases, with 10 bases left between them. Sequenced: peripheral blood. The chain carries TRBV2 and TRBJ1-2, with D possibly TRBD1 on 6 matching bases. The origin of this receptor is an adult in good health. The CDR3 DNA is TGTGCCAGCAGTGGAGGAGGGGGCTATGGCTACACCTTC. As protein: CASSGGGGYGYTF.